This TCR beta chain came from a study of tumor-infiltrating lymphocytes in primary liver carcinoma. The template, around 520 ng total RNA, yielded TCR beta cDNA made with a constant-region primer. Slightly modified ARM-PCR, run as three nested multiplex PCR rounds, produced the TCR beta libraries. A C-beta reverse primer was combined with TRBV1-TRBV30 forward primers in the first two PCR rounds, and each round had ten to eleven cycles. MiXCR was run by TCRdb on the multiplex PCR reads, yielding one entry per CDR3 protein. Of tens of thousands of distinct CDR3 sequences listed, more than 65% are singletons. Co-extraction of both nucleic acids (RNA and DNA) used about 17-33 mg of unsorted bulk tissue. The V gene's germline CDR1 is MNHEY and CDR2 SVGAGI. The CDR3 sequence is 15 residues long.

Sequencing was carried out using liver tumor tissue from sampling region 1. Subset denoted: tumor region T1, superior pole. The receptor comes from a man aged 35-49 years with primary liver carcinoma and hepatitis B virus infection. This chain uses TRBV6-5 with TRBJ2-2; D remains ambiguous. CDR3 sequence reads: CANSYAVDGIGELFF. CDR3 DNA: TGTGCTAACAGTTACGCAGTGGACGGCATCGGGGAGCTGTTTTTT.